This entry features one T cell receptor (beta chain) sequence. What it recognizes is unknown. Trimming removed 6 bases from V and 6 bases from J; junction bases left unmatched: 7. The germline V gene encodes CDR1 MDHEN and CDR2 SYDVKM. The CDR3 runs to 13 residues. These data are taken from a study of cytomegalovirus exposure and HLA in healthy donors. Points from the study as a whole: Later analysis reportedly placed an Asian-associated ancestry cluster below the approximately 650-donor mean in N-insertions.

The primer mix had 60 Vbeta and 13 Jbeta primers. The method was immunoSEQ multiplex PCR; TCRdb's version includes in-frame clones alone and lacks a portion of them. Of 100,000 to 150,000 clones listed, around 81% are singletons. The receptor comes from a female donor in good health and CMV-seronegative. Material for sequencing was PBMCs. V gene TRBV28 combines with J gene TRBJ2-7; 8 bases are a match to TRBD2. The CDR3 here is CASSPTSVREQYF. The CDR3 nucleotides read TGTGCCAGCAGCCCGACTAGCGTGCGCGAGCAGTACTTC.